The 2 T cell receptor beta chains given below trace back to one sample, sequenced in a study of CD4 T cells in relation to SARS-CoV-2 and coronaviruses. The method was immunoSEQ multiplex PCR; TCRdb's version includes in-frame clones alone and lacks a portion of them. The sample shows about 64,000 clones, 94% of them seen only once. CD4+ T cells from unexposed donors were obtained before the COVID-19 pandemic (2011-2018). Sequencing input: naive CD4+ T cells from PBMCs. Described subset: naive CD4+ T cells isolated by negative enrichment. The receptors here all came from a human donor in good health.

The chain joins TRBV4-1 to TRBJ2-3; tentatively, D is TRBD2 (5 bases). V shed 1 base and J shed 4 bases, with 12 bases lying between them. From germline, CDR1 is MGHRA and CDR2 YSYEKL. This CDR3 comprises 15 residues. In DNA, the CDR3 is TGCGCCAGCAGCCAAGCCGGGGTCGCCGCAGATACGCAGTATTTT. This codes for CASSQAGVAADTQYF.

This chain links TRBV30 with TRBJ2-7; 9 bases are a match to TRBD2. The CDR3 is made up of 13 amino acids. Germline V gene lookup returns CDR1 GTSNPN and CDR2 SVGIG (reference sequence). V lost 5 bases and J lost 0; bases outside the gene matches: 2. CDR3 coding DNA: TGTGCCTGGTCTAGCGGGACCTCCTACGAGCAGTACTTC. The encoded protein is CAWSSGTSYEQYF.